This TCR beta chain was sequenced for a study of PD-1 blockade in classical Hodgkin lymphoma (TCRdb year 2020). Looking at the study overall: Nivolumab dosing was 3 mg/kg intravenously every 2 weeks, continuing until either disease progression or unacceptable toxicity. A peripheral blood immune signature of response to PD-1 blockade in classical Hodgkin lymphoma was defined using TCR beta sequencing and CyTOF.

General conclusions and limits of the study: Patients starting nivolumab less than 1 year after ASCT had lower diversity and were excluded from later analyses to avoid confounding by immune reconstitution. Only a single clinical trial cohort was studied, and what caused the repertoire differences, possibly disease activity or prior therapy, remained undefined. CD4+ but not CD8+ TCR diversity rose significantly by C4D1 (p=0.0027 vs p=0.16), most apparent in complete responders (p=0.02). Baseline TCR diversity was reported as lower in newly diagnosed patients than in healthy donors, and lower still in relapsed/refractory patients. Baseline diversity similar to that of newly diagnosed patients was observed in trial patients achieving complete response, whereas significantly lower diversity was observed in partial responders and progressors.

This clone was recorded once. There is no known antigen for this receptor. No much larger clone exists at a distance of one base, and base qualities are not known. This specimen's time point label, interpreted: cycle 1 day 1 (C1D1), immediately before nivolumab initiation. Every trial patient had relapsed following autologous stem cell transplantation, and prior brentuximab vedotin exposure was what differed among cohorts A, B and C. The trial cohort comprised some 60 patients with relapsed/refractory classical Hodgkin lymphoma whose best overall responses were complete response, partial response or progressive disease. Trial patients were treated with single-agent nivolumab in the multi-cohort phase II CheckMate 205 trial. An independent review committee assessed best overall response by applying the 2007 International Working Group response criteria. Trial PBMCs were obtained immediately prior to nivolumab initiation (C1D1) and on therapy at cycle 2 day 1 and cycle 4 day 1. After peripheral blood was drawn into 8 mL Vacutainer Cell Preparation Tubes, PBMCs were isolated by centrifugation and then cryopreserved.

Genomic DNA was extracted with the Qiagen DNeasy kit from unsorted PBMCs and from negatively selected CD4+ and CD8+ fractions. TCR beta CDR3 regions were subjected to amplification by immunoSEQ multiplex PCR with primers that anneal to V and J segments. A synthetic immune receptor repertoire was used to minimize amplification bias, and any remaining bias was removed computationally after sequencing. The study's processing was this. Custom Python scripts were used to quantify repertoire diversity as the Shannon entropy index. Unsorted, CD4+ and CD8+ repertoires were analyzed separately, except in combined analyses where CD4+ and CD8+ sequences were merged in silico. A clone counted as expanded when the clone's frequency after treatment rose at least 2-fold relative to C1D1, and clones undetected at baseline were given a pseudocount of 0.5. Singleton clones were defined as clones with 0 or 1 copy at C1D1, and non-singleton clones were defined as clones with 2 or more copies. By matching protein sequences in sorted samples from the same patient, clones expanded in unsorted samples were annotated as CD4+, CD8+ or unknown. Wilcoxon tests on paired samples were used to test diversity changes from C1D1 to C4D1. TCRdb took over this immuneACCESS table, retaining in-frame rearrangements with V and J assigned. Such tables are incomplete; in checked studies, under half of the missing clones stem from an unresolved V gene, and the remainder is unexplained. The V and J calls and clone size were taken over from that table, and D and trimming were inferred from the DNA. This sample is represented by around 21,000 clones; 74% of them were singletons. Around 21% of the sample belongs to the ten largest clones.

CDR1 and CDR2 are drawn from the germline V gene: SGDLS, YYNGEE. The CDR3 holds 15 amino acids from the cysteine to the phenylalanine. Here the CDR3 DNA is all that survives: 45 bases in frame from base 1. From V the trimming removes 2 bases and from J it removes 4 bases, while the gene matches leave 3 bases of the junction unaccounted for. The V and J segments used are TRBV9 and TRBJ2-2, with 9 central nucleotides matching TRBD1. The TCR sequence derives from a human donor with classical Hodgkin lymphoma. The sequences come from peripheral blood mononuclear cells (PBMCs), collected at baseline. The DNA sequence reads TGTGCCAGCAGCGTGGGACAGGGCCTCACCGGGGAGCTGTTTTTT. This codes for CASSVGQGLTGELFF.